The 17 T cell receptor beta chains listed next were all sequenced from one sample in a study of beta chain features in type 1 diabetes. The study, taken as a whole, reports: All four CD4+ subsets from Type 1 diabetes patients carried moderately but significantly shorter TCRB CDR3s.

Expressed TCRB transcripts were sequenced because the entire RNA isolate underwent reverse transcription. The assay was immunoSEQ multiplex PCR, and TCRdb's table has in-frame clones only and misses some. The data hold under 250,000 clones, with 14% observed a single time. No antigen has been assigned to these receptors. The sample consisted of naive CD4+ T cells from blood. These receptors came from a man aged 25 to 40 with type 1 diabetes.

This clone was seen only a few times. The chain combines TRBV19 with TRBJ2-1; possibly TRBD1 for D (7 bases). Germline V gene lookup returns CDR1 LNHDA and CDR2 SQIVND (reference sequence). The CDR3 is 16 residues long. V was cut by 10 bases and J by 8 bases, with 27 bases left in between. The CDR3 region is CATRGRTGLYMDEQFF. The CDR3 nucleotides read TGTGCCACTCGGGGGAGGACAGGTCTCTACATGGATGAGCAGTTCTTC.

The V gene is TRBV11-2, the J gene TRBJ1-3; no reliable D call. Trimming cost V 1 base and J 0 bases, with 13 bases left between them. The CDR3 has 17 amino acids. The germline CDR1 and CDR2 sequences are SGHAT and FQNNGV. The DNA for the CDR3 is TGTGCCAGCAGCTTAGCAGGCAGCTCTTACTCTGGAAACACCATATATTTT. Its translation: CASSLAGSSYSGNTIYF.

This clone occurred once. The CDR3 protein is CASSFGSTDTQYF. CDR3 in DNA: TGTGCCAGCAGCTTCGGTTCCACAGATACGCAGTATTTT. This chain links TRBV11-2 with TRBJ2-3; D gene uncertain. The germline CDR1 and CDR2 sequences are SGHAT and FQNNGV. Between the trimmed V and J ends, which lost 3 bases and 2 bases, there was a span of 6 bases. This CDR3 spans 13 amino acids. Full variable domain (missing parts from reference TRBV11-2 and TRBJ2-3): EAGVAQSPRYKIIEKRQSVAFWCNPISGHATLYWYQQILGQGPKLLIQFQNNGVVDDSQLPKDRFSAERLKGVDSTLKIQPAKLEDSAVYLCASSFGSTDTQYFGPGTRLTVL.

This clone was observed a handful of times. The V call is TRBV29-1, the J call TRBJ1-1; the match to TRBD1 covers 12 bases. The CDR3 consists of 13 residues. V lost 6 bases, J lost 6 bases, and 5 bases stayed unmatched. Germline CDR1 SQVTM, CDR2 ANQGSEA. In DNA form, the CDR3 reads TGCAGCGTAGGGGACAGGGGGCAGGCTGAAGCTTTCTTT. It encodes CSVGDRGQAEAFF.

This clone was counted between two and nine times. The CDR3 reads CASSRGTGEAFF. CDR3 nucleotides: TGCGCCAGCAGCAGGGGGACAGGTGAAGCTTTCTTT. This chain links TRBV5-1 with TRBJ1-1, with TRBD1 matching over 8 bases. This CDR3 region has 12 residues. The germline CDR1 and CDR2 sequences are SGHRS and YFSETQ. J was trimmed by 7 bases and V by 4 bases; bases with no gene match: 3.

The CDR3 DNA is TGCAGCGTTCGAACAGGGAGTGAGACCCAGTACTTC. Translation gives CSVRTGSETQYF. The rearrangement links TRBV29-1 to TRBJ2-5, with D possibly being TRBD1 (6 bases). The V end lost 5 bases, the J end lost 5 bases, and 12 bases lay between the germline ends. Germline V gene lookup returns CDR1 SQVTM and CDR2 ANQGSEA. The CDR3 covers 12 residues.

The chain has TRBV28 and TRBJ1-2; 8 positions match TRBD1. This CDR3 contains 14 residues. Germline values: CDR1 MDHEN, CDR2 SYDVKM. V lost 6 bases and J lost 3; bases outside the gene matches: 6. The CDR3 region has the DNA TGTGCCAGCAGCTCGCCGGGACAGGACTATGGCTACACCTTC. It translates to CASSSPGQDYGYTF.

This chain connects TRBV7-2 to TRBJ2-1; TRBD1 might be the D (6 bases). V was shortened by 7 bases and J by 8 bases, with 21 bases between the two germline ends. CDR1 and CDR2 (germline): SGHTA, FQGNSA. The CDR3 totals 15 residues. The DNA of the CDR3 is TGTGCCAGCACCCTCGGTCCGCCAGGGGTGGATGAGCAGTTCTTC. It codes for CASTLGPPGVDEQFF. The full variable domain, its missing parts supplied by reference TRBV7-2 and TRBJ2-1, is GAGVSQSPSNKVTEKGKDVELRCDPISGHTALYWYRQSLGQGLEFLIYFQGNSAPDKSGLPSDRFSAERTGGSVSTLTIQRTQQEDSAVYLCASTLGPPGVDEQFFGPGTRLTVL.

In its sample, this clone was seen a few times. The chain joins TRBV4-1 to TRBJ1-4; tentatively, D is TRBD1 (5 bases). V was cut by 6 bases and J by 2 bases, with 13 bases left in between. This CDR3 contains 15 residues. Germline lookup yields CDR1 MGHRA and CDR2 YSYEKL. In DNA, the CDR3 is TGCGCCAGCAGGAAAACAGGATCCACTAATGAAAAACTGTTTTTT. Translated, it gives CASRKTGSTNEKLFF.

The chain joins TRBV6-1 to TRBJ1-2; no definite D call. CDR3 length equals 12 residues. Germline V gene data show CDR1 as MNHNS and CDR2 as SASEGT. V dropped 11 bases and J dropped 2 bases, with 12 bases sitting between them. This CDR3 reads CAGRQVNYGYTF. The CDR3 DNA follows: TGTGCCGGCCGGCAGGTCAACTATGGCTACACCTTC.

J is TRBJ1-1 and V is TRBV19; no definite D call. The ends were cut back, 5 bases at V and 0 bases at J, with 7 bases in the middle. The germline V gene encodes CDR1 LNHDA and CDR2 SQIVND (reference sequence). The CDR3 consists of 13 residues. The CDR3 DNA reads TGTGCCAGTAGTGATGCAGTGAACACTGAAGCTTTCTTT. Protein product: CASSDAVNTEAFF.

V usage is TRBV6-1 and J usage is TRBJ1-5; no firm D call. V was shortened by 2 bases and J by 9 bases, with 8 bases between the two germline ends. Germline CDR1 reads MNHNS; CDR2 reads SASEGT. The CDR3 runs 12 residues. The CDR3 is CASSEIERPQHF. The CDR3 DNA reads as TGTGCCAGCAGTGAAATAGAGAGGCCCCAGCATTTT.

This chain uses TRBV7-2 with TRBJ2-1, with D tentatively TRBD2 (5 bases). Germline CDR1 and CDR2: SGHTA and FQGNSA. Deletions cut 9 bases from V and 5 bases from J, with 11 bases between. The CDR3 sequence is 12 residues long. The CDR3: CASEDYHNEQFF. For the CDR3, the DNA is TGTGCCAGTGAAGACTACCACAATGAGCAGTTCTTC.

In this sample, this clone turned up a few times. The genes are TRBV7-2 and TRBJ2-4, with D possibly TRBD2 on 5 matching bases. This CDR3 region has 15 residues. CDR1 is SGHTA and CDR2 is FQGNSA in the germline V gene. V was cut by 1 base and J by 7 bases, with 14 bases left in between. The CDR3 loop reads CASSLGTGSGNIQYF. DNA of the CDR3: TGTGCCAGCAGCTTAGGGACGGGTTCGGGGAACATTCAGTACTTC.

The chain combines TRBV15 with TRBJ2-5; the D gene is possibly TRBD1 (6 bases). Trimming removed 1 base from V and 1 base from J, with 10 bases in between. The germline gives CDR1 LNHNV, CDR2 YYDKDF (reference sequence). This CDR3 is 15 amino acids long. The CDR3 here is CATSRGGQPQETQYF. The CDR3 DNA is TGTGCCACCAGCAGAGGCGGACAGCCCCAAGAGACCCAGTACTTC.

This clone appeared a few times. The rearrangement links TRBV4-1 to TRBJ1-5; D not certain. V was shortened by 0 bases and J by 9 bases, with 12 bases between the two germline ends. The CDR3 contains 14 residues. Germline CDR1 and CDR2: MGHRA and YSYEKL. The CDR3 DNA sequence: TGCGCCAGCAGCCAAGACGGGGTCGTCGGGCCCCAGCATTTT. The encoded protein is CASSQDGVVGPQHF.

This clone was seen a few times. The chain combines TRBV5-4 with TRBJ2-1; D remains ambiguous. The V gene's germline CDR1 is SGHNT and CDR2 YYREEE (reference sequence). CDR3 length equals 16 residues. Deletions cut 1 base from V and 0 bases from J, with 11 bases between. CDR3 nucleotides: TGTGCCAGCAGCTTGAACCGGTTAAACTCCTACAATGAGCAGTTCTTC. It encodes CASSLNRLNSYNEQFF. Filled out from reference TRBV5-4 and TRBJ2-1, the complete variable domain reads ETGVTQSPTHLIKTRGQQVTLRCSSQSGHNTVSWYQQALGQGPQFIFQYYREEENGRGNFPPRFSGLQFPNYSSELNVNALELDDSALYLCASSLNRLNSYNEQFFGPGTRLTVL.